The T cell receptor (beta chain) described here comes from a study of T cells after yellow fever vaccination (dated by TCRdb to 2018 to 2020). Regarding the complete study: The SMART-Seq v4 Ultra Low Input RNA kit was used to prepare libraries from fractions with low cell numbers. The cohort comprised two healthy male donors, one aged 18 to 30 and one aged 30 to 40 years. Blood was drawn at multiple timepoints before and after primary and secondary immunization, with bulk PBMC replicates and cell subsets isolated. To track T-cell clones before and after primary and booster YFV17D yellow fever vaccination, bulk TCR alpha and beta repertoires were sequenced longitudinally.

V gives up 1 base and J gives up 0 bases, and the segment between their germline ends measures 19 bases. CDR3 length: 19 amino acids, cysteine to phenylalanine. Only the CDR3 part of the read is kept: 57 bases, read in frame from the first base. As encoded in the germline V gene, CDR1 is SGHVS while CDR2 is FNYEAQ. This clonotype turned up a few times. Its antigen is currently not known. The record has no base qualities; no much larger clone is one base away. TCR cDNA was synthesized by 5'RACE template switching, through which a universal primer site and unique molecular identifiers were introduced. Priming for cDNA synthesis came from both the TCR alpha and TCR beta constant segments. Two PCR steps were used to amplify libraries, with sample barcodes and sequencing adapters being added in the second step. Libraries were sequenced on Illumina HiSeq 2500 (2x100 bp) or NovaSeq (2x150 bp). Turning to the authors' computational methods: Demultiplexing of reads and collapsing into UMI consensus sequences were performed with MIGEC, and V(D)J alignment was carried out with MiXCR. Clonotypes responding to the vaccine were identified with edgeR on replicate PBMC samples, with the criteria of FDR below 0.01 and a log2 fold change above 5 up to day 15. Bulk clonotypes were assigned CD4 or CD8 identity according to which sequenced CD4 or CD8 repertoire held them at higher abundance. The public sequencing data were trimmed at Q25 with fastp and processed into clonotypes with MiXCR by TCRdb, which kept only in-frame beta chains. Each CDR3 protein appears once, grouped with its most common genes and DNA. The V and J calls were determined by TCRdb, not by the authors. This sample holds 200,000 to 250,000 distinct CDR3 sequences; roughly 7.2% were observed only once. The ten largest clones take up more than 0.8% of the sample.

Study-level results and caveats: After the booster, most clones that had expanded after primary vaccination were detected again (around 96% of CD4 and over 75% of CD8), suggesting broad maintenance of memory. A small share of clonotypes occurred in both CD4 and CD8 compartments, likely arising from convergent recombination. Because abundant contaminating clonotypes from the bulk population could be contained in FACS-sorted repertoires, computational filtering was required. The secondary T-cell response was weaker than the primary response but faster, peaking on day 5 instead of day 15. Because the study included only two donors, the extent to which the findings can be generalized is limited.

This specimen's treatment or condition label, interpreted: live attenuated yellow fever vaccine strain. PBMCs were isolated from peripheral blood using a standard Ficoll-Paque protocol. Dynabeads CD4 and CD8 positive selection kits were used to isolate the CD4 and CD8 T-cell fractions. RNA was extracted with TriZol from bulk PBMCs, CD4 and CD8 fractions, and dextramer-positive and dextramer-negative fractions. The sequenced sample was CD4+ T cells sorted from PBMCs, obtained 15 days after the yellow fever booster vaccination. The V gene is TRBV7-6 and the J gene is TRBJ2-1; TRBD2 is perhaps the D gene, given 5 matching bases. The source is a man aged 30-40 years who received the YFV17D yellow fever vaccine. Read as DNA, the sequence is TGTGCCAGCAGCTTAGGTGACCGGTTTAGCGCAAGCTCCTACAATGAGCAGTTCTTC. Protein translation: CASSLGDRFSASSYNEQFF. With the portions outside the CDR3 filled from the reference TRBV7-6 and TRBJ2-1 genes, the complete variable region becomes GAGVSQSPRYKVTKRGQDVALRCDPISGHVSLYWYRQALGQGPEFLTYFNYEAQQDKSGLPNDRFSAERPEGSISTLTIQRTEQRDSAMYRCASSLGDRFSASSYNEQFFGPGTRLTVL.